These 8 T cell receptor beta chains were all obtained from the same sample, sequenced in a study of OX40 agonist ivuxolimab in advanced cancers. The method was immunoSEQ multiplex PCR; TCRdb's version includes in-frame clones alone and lacks a portion of them. Of around 69,000 clones in the sample, 70% to 90% were seen once. The source material was CD4+ or CD8+ T cells sorted from blood, sampled in a trial of the OX40 agonist ivuxolimab. All receptors come from an adult with an advanced solid tumor such as melanoma, head and neck, liver or kidney cancer.

The rearrangement links TRBV7-3 to TRBJ2-1; perhaps TRBD2 as D (6 bases). Trimming removed 4 bases from V and 9 bases from J, with 19 bases in between. Germline CDR1 reads SGHTA; CDR2 reads FQGTGA. CDR3 length: 15 amino acids. CDR3 region: CASSSLATGYGEQFF. In DNA form, the CDR3 reads TGTGCCAGCAGCTCGCTAGCGACGGGCTACGGTGAGCAGTTCTTC.

This rearrangement joins TRBV5-1 to TRBJ1-2, with 7 bases aligning to TRBD1. This CDR3 has 13 amino acids. V trimming: 4 bases; J trimming: 7 bases; junction bases outside the gene matches: 7. Germline-derived CDR1 and CDR2 are SGHRS and YFSETQ. This CDR3 is CASSPGQAAGYTF. In nucleotides, the CDR3 is TGCGCCAGCAGCCCAGGACAGGCGGCTGGCTACACCTTC. The whole variable domain, filled in from reference TRBV5-1 and TRBJ1-2, reads KAGVTQTPRYLIKTRGQQVTLSCSPISGHRSVSWYQQTPGQGLQFLFEYFSETQRNKGNFPGRFSGRQFSNSRSEMNVSTLELGDSALYLCASSPGQAAGYTFGSGTRLTVV.

This sequence joins TRBV9 and TRBJ2-1; 10 nucleotides align to TRBD2. The CDR3 spans 16 residues. Germline CDR1 SGDLS, CDR2 YYNGEE. The ends lost 0 bases at V and 6 bases at J; junction bases unmatched: 6. DNA of the CDR3: TGTGCCAGCAGCGTAGTTCCTAGCGGGAGAGTCAATGAGCAGTTCTTC. Amino acid sequence: CASSVVPSGRVNEQFF.

The CDR3 nucleotides read TGTGCCAGCCGGGCGGATTTTGGGGGCCGAGATACGCAGTATTTT. Translating gives CASRADFGGRDTQYF. V and J are TRBV14 and TRBJ2-3; the D gene is possibly TRBD1 (6 bases). The V gene's germline CDR1 is SGHDN and CDR2 FVKESK. This CDR3 comprises 15 residues. Trimming took 8 bases from V and 5 from J, leaving 20 bases between them. Full variable domain (outside the CDR3, taken from reference TRBV14 and TRBJ2-3): EAGVTQFPSHSVIEKGQTVTLRCDPISGHDNLYWYRRVMGKEIKFLLHFVKESKQDESGMPNNRFLAERTGGTYSTLKVQPAELEDSGVYFCASRADFGGRDTQYFGPGTRLTVL.

This clone was seen just once. V usage is TRBV20-1 and J usage is TRBJ2-7; D ambiguous. Germline assignment: CDR1 DFQATT and CDR2 SNEGSKA (reference sequence). This CDR3 is 11 amino acids long. The CDR3: CSAGSSYEQYF. CDR3 nucleotides: TGCAGCGCAGGAAGCTCCTACGAGCAGTACTTC.

V usage is TRBV5-1 and J usage is TRBJ2-5; the match to TRBD2 covers 10 bases. Germline V gene sequence: CDR1 SGHRS, CDR2 YFSETQ. CDR3 length equals 13 residues. V shed 5 bases and J 4 bases; nucleotides not matched to a gene: 2. CDR3 DNA sequence: TGCGCCAGCAGGATAGCGGGAGGAGAGACCCAGTACTTC. Translated: CASRIAGGETQYF.

As for this clone: At one end the junction does not follow the germline gene, possibly because of a read error. This sample also contains other DNA sequences that code for the same CDR3. The rearrangement links TRBV7-2 to TRBJ2-7, with 10 bases that match TRBD2. Germline values: CDR1 SGHTA, CDR2 FQGNSA. The CDR3 runs 16 residues. The CDR3 here is CASSLAAGGGGYEQYF. The DNA for the CDR3 is TGTGCCAGCAGCCTAGCAGCGGGGGGGGGTGGATACGAGCAGTACTTC.

This sequence joins TRBV10-3 and TRBJ2-1; D may be TRBD1 (5 bases). V lost 3 bases and J 4 bases, leaving 16 bases between the germline ends. The CDR3 length is 16 residues. CDR1 and CDR2 from the germline V gene are ENHRY and SYGVKD. The CDR3 region has the DNA TGTGCCATCAGTGACCCGACAGACCATGCTTACAATGAGCAGTTCTTC. Amino acid sequence: CAISDPTDHAYNEQFF.